This T cell receptor beta chain originates from a study of T cell repertoires in cytomegalovirus infection. On the study more broadly: The public TCR beta signatures pointed to both CMV infection and matching HLA type. Study-level points and caveats: Identification of carriers of CMV plus the relevant HLA was performed using cumulative public TCR beta family frequency. HLA-C-restricted CMV clonotypes gave the most frequent clonotype in two of eight donors.

One entry per CDR3 protein results from TCRdb running MiXCR on the reads. The sample carries more than 650,000 distinct CDR3 sequences, approximately 34% recorded once. Only a few counts were recorded for this clonotype. Its antigen is currently unknown. With 4 bases removed from V and 5 bases from J, the gap between germline ends came to 20 bases. Per the germline V gene, CDR1 is SEHNR and CDR2 is FQNEAQ (reference sequence). The CDR3 contains 16 residues. This receptor was obtained from a human donor in good health (CMV status not recorded). Some clones in this sample may be carry-over from other donors' samples. This sequence joins TRBV7-9 and TRBJ1-2, with TRBD1 as a possible D gene (5 bases). Source material: PBMCs. The CDR3 nucleotides are TGTGCCAGCAGCTCCTTACCGGGACTTCAGCTTTATGGCTACACCTTC. It encodes CASSSLPGLQLYGYTF.